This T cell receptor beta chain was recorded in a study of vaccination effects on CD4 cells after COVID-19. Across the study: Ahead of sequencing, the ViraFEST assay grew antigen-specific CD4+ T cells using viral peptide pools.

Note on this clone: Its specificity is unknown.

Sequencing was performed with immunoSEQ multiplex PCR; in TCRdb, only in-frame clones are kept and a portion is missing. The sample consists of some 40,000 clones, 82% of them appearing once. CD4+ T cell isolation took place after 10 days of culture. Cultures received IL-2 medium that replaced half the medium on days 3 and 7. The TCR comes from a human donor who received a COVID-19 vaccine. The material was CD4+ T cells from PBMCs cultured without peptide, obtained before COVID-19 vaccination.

The CDR3 loop is CASSLSSGGRTQYF. The DNA for the CDR3 is TGTGCCAGCAGCTTGTCTAGCGGGGGTCGAACCCAGTACTTC. The chain uses TRBV7-2 and TRBJ2-5; TRBD2 matches 10 bases. CDR3 length: 14 amino acids. Germline V gene lookup returns CDR1 SGHTA and CDR2 FQGNSA. With V trimmed by 3 bases and J by 8 bases, 6 bases remained unmatched.